The 12 T cell receptor beta chains below were found in one sample sequenced in a study of shared clonotypes between healthy human individuals. Produced via immunoSEQ multiplex PCR; TCRdb's table is partial and in-frame only. The sample yields 300,000 or so clones, over 65% seen once. The material sequenced was memory CD4+ T cells sorted from blood. Specified subset: CD45RA-negative fraction. These TCRs come from a man between 25 and 39 years old in good health.

This clone was recorded only once. The chain carries TRBV10-3 and TRBJ1-4; 11 bases map to TRBD1. The germline CDR1 and CDR2 sequences are ENHRY and SYGVKD. The CDR3 runs to 16 residues. Trimming at V came to 10 bases and at J to 2 bases, leaving 9 bases not matched to a gene. The CDR3 protein is CATGTGGIATNEKLFF. The DNA of the CDR3 is TGTGCCACCGGGACAGGGGGTATTGCGACTAATGAAAAACTGTTTTTT.

The rearrangement uses TRBV18 and TRBJ2-1; D ambiguous. Germline V gene data show CDR1 as KGHSH and CDR2 as LQKENI. CDR3 size: 13 residues. V lost 3 bases and J lost 9, with 12 bases in between. CDR3 residues: CASSPTRSVEQFF. The DNA for the CDR3 is TGTGCCAGCTCACCGACCAGATCCGTTGAGCAGTTCTTC.

DNA for the CDR3: TGTGCCAGCAGTCCAGGGTTGGACTACACCTTC. Translation gives CASSPGLDYTF. This chain connects TRBV14 to TRBJ1-2, with D perhaps TRBD1 (5 bases). The CDR3 runs to 11 residues. V lost 6 bases and J 10 bases, leaving 12 bases between the germline ends. Germline V gene sequence: CDR1 SGHDN, CDR2 FVKESK.

The V and J genes are TRBV9 and TRBJ2-3; D is uncertain. This CDR3 is 15 amino acids long. V was clipped by 0 bases and J by 3 bases, with 11 bases between them. In germline, CDR1 is SGDLS, CDR2 YYNGEE. CDR3 protein: CASSVGVHNTDTQYF. The CDR3 bases are TGTGCCAGCAGCGTAGGGGTACATAATACAGATACGCAGTATTTT. The full variable domain, its missing parts supplied by reference TRBV9 and TRBJ2-3, is DSGVTQTPKHLITATGQRVTLRCSPRSGDLSVYWYQQSLDQGLQFLIQYYNGEERAKGNILERFSAQQFPDLHSELNLSSLELGDSALYFCASSVGVHNTDTQYFGPGTRLTVL.

For this clone: One end of the junction does not line up with germline, which may come from a read error. V gene TRBV29-1 combines with J gene TRBJ2-5, with 8 positions matching TRBD2. The CDR3 runs 12 residues. Germline V gene sequence: CDR1 SQVTM, CDR2 ANQGSEA. CDR3 loop: CSSSPAGEAQYF. The CDR3 DNA reads TGCAGCTCCTCCCCAGCGGGAGAGGCCCAGTACTTC.

The chain joins TRBV25-1 to TRBJ2-1, with 13 bases aligning to TRBD2. Germline V gene lookup returns CDR1 MGHDK and CDR2 SYGVNS. This CDR3 region has 16 residues. J was trimmed by 10 bases and V by 5 bases; bases with no gene match: 11. CDR3 region: CASSLLAGGPGYEQFF. For the CDR3, the DNA is TGTGCCAGCAGTTTACTAGCGGGAGGGCCAGGGTACGAGCAGTTCTTC.

The chain couples TRBV29-1 to TRBJ1-5; TRBD1 might be the D (6 bases). CDR3 length: 14 amino acids. Trimming cost V 0 bases and J 2 bases, with 8 bases left between them. Germline loops: CDR1 SQVTM, CDR2 ANQGSEA. CDR3 nucleotide sequence: TGCAGCGTTGAAGAATCAGGGGGCAATCAGCCCCAGCATTTT. Translated, it gives CSVEESGGNQPQHF. The entire variable domain, with the rest obtained from reference TRBV29-1 and TRBJ1-5, is as follows: SAVISQKPSRDICQRGTSLTIQCQVDSQVTMMFWYRQQPGQSLTLIATANQGSEATYESGFVIDKFPISRPNLTFSTLTVSNMSPEDSSIYLCSVEESGGNQPQHFGDGTRLSIL.

This chain connects TRBV18 to TRBJ2-7, with a tentative D call TRBD1 (7 bases). The CDR3 sequence is 16 residues long. Germline V gene data show CDR1 as KGHSH and CDR2 as LQKENI. V was shortened by 1 base and J by 6 bases, with 19 bases between the two germline ends. CDR3 loop: CASSPLPVQGGSEQYF. For the CDR3, the DNA is TGTGCCAGCTCACCACTTCCCGTGCAGGGGGGCTCCGAGCAGTACTTC. The whole variable domain, filled in from reference TRBV18 and TRBJ2-7, reads NAGVMQNPRHLVRRRGQEARLRCSPMKGHSHVYWYRQLPEEGLKFMVYLQKENIIDESGMPKERFSAEFPKEGPSILRIQQVVRGDSAAYFCASSPLPVQGGSEQYFGPGTRLTVT.

This clone appeared many times. The CDR3, as DNA: TGTGCCAGCAGCTTGGGGGGGACGGAGAACTATGGCTACACCTTC. Its protein product is CASSLGGTENYGYTF. The chain has TRBV5-4 and TRBJ1-2, with TRBD1 as a possible D gene (5 bases). The V end was cut by 0 bases, the J end by 2 bases, with 11 bases between. The germline gives CDR1 SGHNT, CDR2 YYREEE (reference sequence). This CDR3 region has 15 residues.

The rearrangement joins TRBV5-1 to TRBJ2-7; 9 nucleotides agree with TRBD1. V shed 1 base, J shed 6 bases, and the junction held 5 bases outside the gene matches. The CDR3 is made up of 14 amino acids. CDR1 and CDR2 from the germline V gene are SGHRS and YFSETQ. CDR3 amino acids: CASSLQDRGVEQYF. CDR3 nucleotide sequence: TGCGCCAGCAGCTTGCAGGACAGGGGCGTCGAGCAGTACTTC.

This chain uses TRBV2 with TRBJ1-4; D is uncertain. Trimming stripped 4 bases from V and 6 bases from J, with 6 bases between. This CDR3 comprises 12 residues. CDR1 and CDR2 from the germline V gene are SNHLY and FYNNEI. In DNA form, the CDR3 reads TGTGCCAGCAGTGTTTTTGATGAAAAACTGTTTTTT. It specifies CASSVFDEKLFF.

The chain is built from TRBV18 and TRBJ2-1, with 8 positions matching TRBD2. Germline CDR1 reads KGHSH; CDR2 reads LQKENI. V gave up 6 bases and J gave up 3 bases; unmatched junction bases: 10. This CDR3 has 16 amino acids. This CDR3 is CASSEIAGKGYNEQFF. CDR3 nucleotides: TGTGCCAGCTCGGAGATAGCGGGAAAGGGCTACAATGAGCAGTTCTTC.